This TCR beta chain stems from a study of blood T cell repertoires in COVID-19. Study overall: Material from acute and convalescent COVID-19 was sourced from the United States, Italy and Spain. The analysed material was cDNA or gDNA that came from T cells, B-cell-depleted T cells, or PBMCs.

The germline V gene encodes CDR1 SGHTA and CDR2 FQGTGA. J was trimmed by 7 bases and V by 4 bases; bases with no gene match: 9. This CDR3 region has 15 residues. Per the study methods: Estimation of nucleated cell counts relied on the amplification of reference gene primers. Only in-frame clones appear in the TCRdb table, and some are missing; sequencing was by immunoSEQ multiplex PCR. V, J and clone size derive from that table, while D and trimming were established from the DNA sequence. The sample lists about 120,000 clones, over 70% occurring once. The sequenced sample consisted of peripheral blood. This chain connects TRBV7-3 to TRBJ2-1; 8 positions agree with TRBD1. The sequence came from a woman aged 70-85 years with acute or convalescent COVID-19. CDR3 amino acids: CASSSTGAPRNEQFF. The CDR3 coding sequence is TGTGCCAGCAGCTCGACAGGGGCCCCTCGGAATGAGCAGTTCTTC.